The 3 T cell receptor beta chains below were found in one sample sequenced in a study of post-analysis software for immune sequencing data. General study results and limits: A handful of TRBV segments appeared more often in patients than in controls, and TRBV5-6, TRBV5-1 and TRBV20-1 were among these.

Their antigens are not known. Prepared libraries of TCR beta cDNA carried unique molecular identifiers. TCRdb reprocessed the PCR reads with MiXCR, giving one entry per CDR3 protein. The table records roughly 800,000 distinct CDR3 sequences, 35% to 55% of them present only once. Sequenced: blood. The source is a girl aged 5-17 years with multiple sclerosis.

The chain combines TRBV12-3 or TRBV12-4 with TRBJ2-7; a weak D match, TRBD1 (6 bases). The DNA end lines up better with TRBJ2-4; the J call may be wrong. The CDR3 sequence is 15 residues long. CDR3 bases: TGTGCCAGCAGTTTGGGTGGGGGACAACCAAACATTCAGTACTTC. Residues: CASSLGGGQPNIQYF.

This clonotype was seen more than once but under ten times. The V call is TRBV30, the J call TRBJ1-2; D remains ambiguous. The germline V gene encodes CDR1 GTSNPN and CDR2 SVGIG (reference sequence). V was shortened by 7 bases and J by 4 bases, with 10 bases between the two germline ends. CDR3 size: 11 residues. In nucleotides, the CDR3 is TGTGCCTTAGGAGGAGGCTATGGCTACACCTTC. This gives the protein CALGGGYGYTF.

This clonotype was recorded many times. CDR3 coding DNA: TGTGCCAGCAGTTTCCTAGCCGGCACAGATACGCAGTATTTT. Translating gives CASSFLAGTDTQYF. The chain recombines TRBV12-3 or TRBV12-4 with TRBJ2-3; perhaps TRBD2 as D (5 bases). The V gene lost 3 bases and the J gene lost 1 base, with 8 bases spanning the gap. The CDR3 consists of 14 residues.